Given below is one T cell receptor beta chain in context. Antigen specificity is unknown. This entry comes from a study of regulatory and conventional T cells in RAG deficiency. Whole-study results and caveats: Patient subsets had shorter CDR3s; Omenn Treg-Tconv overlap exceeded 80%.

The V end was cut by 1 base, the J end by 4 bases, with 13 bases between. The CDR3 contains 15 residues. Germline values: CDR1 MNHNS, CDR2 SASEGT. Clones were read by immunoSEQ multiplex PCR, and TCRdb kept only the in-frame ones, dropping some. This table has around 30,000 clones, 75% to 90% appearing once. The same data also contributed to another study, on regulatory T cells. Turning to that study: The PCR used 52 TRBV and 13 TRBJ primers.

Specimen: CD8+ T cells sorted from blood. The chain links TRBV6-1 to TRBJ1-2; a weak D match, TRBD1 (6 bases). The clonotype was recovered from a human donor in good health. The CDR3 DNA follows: TGTGCCAGCAGTGAAGGTTTGGGGGCCCTCTATGGCTACACCTTC. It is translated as CASSEGLGALYGYTF.